The clone carrying this TCR beta chain has a single count. Its antigen is still unknown. Investigators profiled TCR beta VDJ and CDR3 from genomic DNA template. TCRdb reprocessed the reads with MiXCR, giving one entry per CDR3 protein. The table has around 250,000 distinct CDR3 sequences, approximately 55% seen once. This CDR3 contains 17 residues. In germline, CDR1 is SGHTA, CDR2 FQGTGA. V dropped 3 bases and J dropped 6; count of bases not matched to a gene: 16. The data were taken from a study of CD8+CD57+ T cells in acquired aplastic anemia. Background on the study: CD4+ and CD8+ cells, once sorted, gave DNA averaging about 3 ug.

General observations from the study: About 29 shared CD8+ CDR3s appeared highly expressed within patients' immunodominant clones. With respect to CD8+ Simpson's diversity, patients and controls did not differ significantly.

V usage is TRBV7-3 and J usage is TRBJ2-7; 8 bases match TRBD1. Sequencing was carried out using sorted CD4+, CD8+, or CD8+CD57+ T cells (not recorded which) from PBMCs. This sequence originates from a human donor with severe aplastic anemia or a healthy control (not recorded which). Written as DNA, the CDR3 is TGTGCCAGCAGCTTTCAACCCCCGGACAGGGTGCCACGCGAGCAGTACTTC. It codes for CASSFQPPDRVPREQYF.